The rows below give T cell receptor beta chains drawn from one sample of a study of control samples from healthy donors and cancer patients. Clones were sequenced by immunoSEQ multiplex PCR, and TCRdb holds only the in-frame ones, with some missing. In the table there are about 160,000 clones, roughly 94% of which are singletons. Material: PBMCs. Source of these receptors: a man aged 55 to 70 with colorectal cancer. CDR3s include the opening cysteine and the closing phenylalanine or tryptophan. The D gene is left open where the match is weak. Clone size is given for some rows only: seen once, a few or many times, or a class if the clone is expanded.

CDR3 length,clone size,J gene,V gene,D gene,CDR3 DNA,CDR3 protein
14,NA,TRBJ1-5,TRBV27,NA,TGTGCCAGCAGGAGCCCGGGGTATGGTCAGCCCCAGCATTTT,CASRSPGYGQPQHF
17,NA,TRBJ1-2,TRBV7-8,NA,TGTGCCAGCAGCTGGGAGGTTTCGCCAGTTACTAACTATGGCTACACCTTC,CASSWEVSPVTNYGYTF
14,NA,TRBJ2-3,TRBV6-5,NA,TGTGCCAGCAAAGAGACCCTAAAAATGGATACGCAGTATTTT,CASKETLKMDTQYF
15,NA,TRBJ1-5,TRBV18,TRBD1,TGTGCCAGCTCAACCGGGACAGGGACCAATCAGCCCCAGCATTTT,CASSTGTGTNQPQHF
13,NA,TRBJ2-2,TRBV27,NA,TGTGCCAGCAGTTATGACAGCCACGGGGAGCTGTTTTTT,CASSYDSHGELFF
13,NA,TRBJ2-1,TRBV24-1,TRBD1,TGTGCCACCAGGGGGACAGTAAGGGATGAGCAGTTCTTC,CATRGTVRDEQFF
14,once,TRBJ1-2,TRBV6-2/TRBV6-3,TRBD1,TGTGCCAGCAGTTCCCAGGGACAGCGCTATGGCTACACCTTC,CASSSQGQRYGYTF
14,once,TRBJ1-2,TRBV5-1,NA,TGCGCCAGCAGCTTGGCAGCAGGTACAAATGGCTACACCTTC,CASSLAAGTNGYTF
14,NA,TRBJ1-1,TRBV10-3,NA,TGTGCCATCAGGATAGAGGCGTCGAACACTGAAGCTTTCTTT,CAIRIEASNTEAFF
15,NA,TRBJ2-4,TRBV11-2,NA,TGTGCCAGCACACGAGACAGTGGAAAGAAAAACATTCAGTACTTC,CASTRDSGKKNIQYF
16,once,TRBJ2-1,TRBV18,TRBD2,TGTGCCAGCTCACCACCACTAGCGGGGGGGTACAATGAGCAGTTCTTC,CASSPPLAGGYNEQFF
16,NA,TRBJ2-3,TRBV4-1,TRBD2,TGCGCCAGCAGCCAGGAGCTAGCGGGGAGCGCAGATACGCAGTATTTT,CASSQELAGSADTQYF
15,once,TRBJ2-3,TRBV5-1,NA,TGCGCCACCATGCAGCAGGGTCTAGGCACAGATACGCAGTATTTT,CATMQQGLGTDTQYF
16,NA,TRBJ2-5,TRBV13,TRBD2,TGTGCCAGCAGCTCGACTAGCGGGGGGGCTGGAGAGACCCAGTACTTC,CASSSTSGGAGETQYF
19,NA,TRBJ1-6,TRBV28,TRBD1,TGTGCCAGCACCCCGTTAGCAGGGGGCTCTAGAAACTATAATTCACCCCTCCACTTT,CASTPLAGGSRNYNSPLHF
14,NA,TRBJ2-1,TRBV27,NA,TGTGCCAGCACCCGGGACCCAGACGCGAATGAGCAGTTCTTC,CASTRDPDANEQFF
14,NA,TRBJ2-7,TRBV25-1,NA,TGTGCCAGCAGTGAATATGACGGGGACTACGAGCAGTACTTC,CASSEYDGDYEQYF
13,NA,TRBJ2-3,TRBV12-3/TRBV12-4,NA,TGTGTCAGCAGTTTAGGCCGCACAGATACGCAGTATTTT,CVSSLGRTDTQYF
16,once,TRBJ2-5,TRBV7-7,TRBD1,TGTGCCAGCAGCTTGGGGACAGCCGGACCTCAAGAGACCCAGTACTTC,CASSLGTAGPQETQYF
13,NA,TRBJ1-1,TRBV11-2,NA,TGTGCCAGCAGCTTAGAGCGGGGGGCAGCGGCTTTCTTT,CASSLERGAAAFF
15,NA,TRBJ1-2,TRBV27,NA,TGTGCCAGCAGGGGGGGGAACAGAGCCAACTATGGCTACACCTTC,CASRGGNRANYGYTF
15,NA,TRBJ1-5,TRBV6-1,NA,TGTGCCAGCAGTGAAGCAAGGGGGATTTGGCAGCCCCAGCATTTT,CASSEARGIWQPQHF
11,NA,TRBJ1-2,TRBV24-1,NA,TGTGCCACCAGTGATACGTATGGCTACACCTTC,CATSDTYGYTF
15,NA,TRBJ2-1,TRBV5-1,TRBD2,TGCGCCAGCAGCTTGGGACTAGCGGGGGAGAATGAGCAGTTCTTC,CASSLGLAGENEQFF